Reported below is one T cell receptor beta chain. What it binds is unknown. Data came from immunoSEQ multiplex PCR; TCRdb stores just in-frame clones and leaves some out. The sample yields approximately 32,000 clones, 80% to 85% seen once. The data were obtained in a study of OX40 agonist ivuxolimab in advanced cancers. Across the whole study: Patients were dosed with the agonistic anti-OX40 (CD134) antibody ivuxolimab. Checkpoint inhibitors had been given previously to 40% of patients.

Findings and caveats of the study: Both blood CD4+ and CD8+ T cells showed clonal growth by week 6 at 0.1 to 3.0 mg/kg.

The V segment lost 5 bases and the J segment 8 bases; nucleotides outside the gene matches: 8. Germline assignment: CDR1 SGHAT and CDR2 FQNNGV. This CDR3 is 16 amino acids long. Blood sampling was done at baseline, cycle 4 day 1, and cycle 7 day 1. The chain combines TRBV11-2 with TRBJ2-1; 14 bases match TRBD2. This receptor was identified in an adult with an advanced solid tumor such as melanoma, head and neck, liver or kidney cancer. Sequenced material: CD4+ or CD8+ T cells sorted from blood, taken in a trial of the OX40 agonist ivuxolimab. In nucleotides, the CDR3 is TGTGCCAGCAGCCCAGGGACTAGCGGGAGTATGGATGAGCAGTTCTTC. This encodes CASSPGTSGSMDEQFF.